A single sample gave rise to the 18 T cell receptor beta chains below, sequenced in a study of shared clonotypes between healthy human individuals. Using immunoSEQ multiplex PCR, the repertoire was profiled, and TCRdb retains in-frame clones only, with some absent. The sample gives 2 million to 2.5 million clones, 90% to 95% of which show up once; around 1.7% is in the top ten. Terminally differentiated effector memory CD45RA+ cells were excluded from the naive CD8 cells, which were CD45RO-negative and positively selected for CCR7. The material sequenced was naive CD8+ T cells from PBMCs. The receptor source for this set is a man aged 18 to 29 in good health. Some clones in this sample may be carry-over from other donors' samples.

In this sample, this clone turned up a few times. V usage is TRBV7-9 and J usage is TRBJ1-2, with D perhaps matching TRBD1 (6 bases). The CDR3 extends over 13 amino acids. Trimming left V 8 bases short and J 3 bases short, with 13 bases between. Germline CDR1 is SEHNR and CDR2 is FQNEAQ (reference sequence). CDR3 loop: CASGGGLDYGYTF. CDR3 nucleotide sequence: TGTGCCAGCGGTGGGGGGCTGGACTATGGCTACACCTTC. The whole variable domain, filled in from reference TRBV7-9 and TRBJ1-2, reads DTGVSQNPRHKITKRGQNVTFRCDPISEHNRLYWYRQTLGQGPEFLTYFQNEAQLEKSRLLSDRFSAERPKGSFSTLEIQRTEQGDSAMYLCASGGGLDYGYTFGSGTRLTVV.

This clone was recorded only once. The chain carries TRBV27 and TRBJ2-5; weak D call: TRBD2 (5 bases). The germline V and J ends were trimmed by 5 bases and 5 bases, with 12 bases remaining between them. This CDR3 is built from 13 residues. Per germline, CDR1 MNHEY and CDR2 SMNVEV (reference sequence). Here the CDR3 DNA reads TGTGCCAGCAGTCGCCGGGGTTCGGAGACCCAGTACTTC. Protein sequence: CASSRRGSETQYF.

The chain is built from TRBV5-8 and TRBJ2-7; D remains ambiguous. CDR1 is SGHTS and CDR2 is YDEGEE in the germline V gene. V was shortened by 5 bases and J by 8 bases, with 29 bases between the two germline ends. The CDR3 length is 17 residues. CDR3 coding DNA: TGTGCCAGCAGTCTTGTGGTTGTTCGGACGGACCTACGACAGCAGTACTTC. Amino acids: CASSLVVVRTDLRQQYF.

The chain joins TRBV27 to TRBJ2-3; 12 bases fit TRBD2. V trimming: 5 bases; J trimming: 2 bases; junction bases outside the gene matches: 5. The CDR3 is made up of 16 amino acids. CDR1 and CDR2 (germline): MNHEY, SMNVEV (reference sequence). The CDR3 nucleotides are TGTGCCAGCAGTCAACTAGCGGGAGGAGTCACAGATACGCAGTATTTT. Its protein product is CASSQLAGGVTDTQYF.

CDR3 amino acids: CASSLMGDRRVEQYF. CDR3 bases: TGTGCCAGCAGTTTAATGGGAGACAGGAGGGTCGAGCAGTACTTC. V usage is TRBV27 and J usage is TRBJ2-7; D tentatively reads TRBD1 or TRBD2 (6 bases each). Trimming took 2 bases from V and 6 from J, leaving 17 bases between them. This CDR3 is built from 15 residues. Germline CDR1 MNHEY, CDR2 SMNVEV (reference sequence).

The chain recombines TRBV7-9 with TRBJ1-1, with 9 bases identical to TRBD1. V was clipped by 5 bases and J by 0 bases; unmatched bases: 10. CDR1 SEHNR and CDR2 FQNEAQ come from the germline V gene (reference sequence). This CDR3 spans 17 amino acids. The chain's CDR3 is CASSTDRGHIMNTEAFF. CDR3 nucleotide sequence: TGTGCCAGCAGCACGGACAGGGGCCACATCATGAACACTGAAGCTTTCTTT.

The chain has TRBV13 and TRBJ2-3, with 10 bases that match TRBD2. Trimming took 6 bases from V and 0 from J; bases not matched to a gene: 3. This CDR3 has 15 amino acids. The germline CDR1 and CDR2 sequences are PRHDT and FYEKMQ (reference sequence). The CDR3 protein is CASRRLAGSTDTQYF. Written as DNA, the CDR3 is TGTGCCAGCAGGCGACTAGCGGGTAGCACAGATACGCAGTATTTT.

The V gene is TRBV25-1, the J gene TRBJ2-7; either TRBD1 or TRBD2 may supply D (5 bases each). CDR3 length: 17 amino acids. Germline-derived CDR1 and CDR2 are MGHDK and SYGVNS. V lost 2 bases, J lost 3 bases, and 20 bases lay in between. The CDR3 protein is CASSEGKAAGRGYEQYF. The DNA for the CDR3 is TGTGCCAGCAGTGAAGGGAAGGCGGCAGGGAGAGGCTACGAGCAGTACTTC.

This CDR3 reads CASSIGVDSWSESYEQYF. For the CDR3, the DNA is TGTGCCAGTAGTATAGGAGTTGACAGTTGGTCTGAGTCCTACGAGCAGTACTTC. This chain uses TRBV19 with TRBJ2-7; tentatively, D is TRBD1 (5 bases). The CDR3 is 18 residues long. Germline V gives CDR1 LNHDA, CDR2 SQIVND (reference sequence). Trimming left V 1 base short and J 1 base short, with 20 bases between. The full variable domain, with the rest looked up from reference TRBV19 and TRBJ2-7, is DGGITQSPKYLFRKEGQNVTLSCEQNLNHDAMYWYRQDPGQGLRLIYYSQIVNDFQKGDIAEGYSVSREKKESFPLTVTSAQKNPTAFYLCASSIGVDSWSESYEQYFGPGTRLTVT.

This clone has a handful of counts. The rearrangement uses TRBV29-1 and TRBJ1-1; D is perhaps TRBD1 (6 bases). The V gene lost 1 base and the J gene lost 1 base, with 16 bases spanning the gap. CDR1 is SQVTM and CDR2 is ANQGSEA in the germline V gene. This CDR3 spans 16 amino acids. The CDR3 bases are TGCAGCGTTGAAGTATGGGGGGCTAGGAGGAACACTGAAGCTTTCTTT. It yields the protein CSVEVWGARRNTEAFF.

V usage is TRBV9 and J usage is TRBJ2-2; no clear D. CDR1 SGDLS and CDR2 YYNGEE come from the germline V gene. The CDR3 extends over 16 amino acids. V lost 7 bases and J lost 1, with 17 bases in between. The CDR3 reads CASASRDGWNTGELFF. Here the CDR3 DNA reads TGTGCCAGCGCCTCTCGCGACGGGTGGAACACCGGGGAGCTGTTTTTT.

The chain is built from TRBV19 and TRBJ2-2; 9 bases align to TRBD1. The J segment lost 4 bases and the V segment lost 4 bases, leaving 4 bases of the junction unmatched. The germline V gene encodes CDR1 LNHDA and CDR2 SQIVND (reference sequence). The CDR3 is 15 residues long. CDR3 nucleotides: TGTGCCAGTAGTAGAGGGACAGGGCGCACCGGGGAGCTGTTTTTT. This sequence encodes CASSRGTGRTGELFF. Combining the CDR3 with reference TRBV19 and TRBJ2-2 gives the whole variable domain DGGITQSPKYLFRKEGQNVTLSCEQNLNHDAMYWYRQDPGQGLRLIYYSQIVNDFQKGDIAEGYSVSREKKESFPLTVTSAQKNPTAFYLCASSRGTGRTGELFFGEGSRLTVL.

The rearrangement uses TRBV9 and TRBJ2-2, with 11 bases matching TRBD2. The CDR3 has 17 amino acids. CDR1 is SGDLS, CDR2 YYNGEE, per germline. Trimming at V came to 2 bases and at J to 1 base, leaving 4 bases not matched to a gene. The CDR3 DNA reads TGTGCCAGCAGCGTGTATAGCGGGAGGGAGAACACCGGGGAGCTGTTTTTT. The encoded protein is CASSVYSGRENTGELFF.

This chain joins TRBV29-1 and TRBJ1-1; possible D gene TRBD1, 6 bases. Between the trimmed V and J ends, which lost 7 bases and 6 bases, there was a span of 15 bases. In germline, CDR1 is SQVTM, CDR2 ANQGSEA. The CDR3 length is 12 residues. The CDR3 DNA reads TGCAGCGGGGGGGGGCCTGCCGCTGAAGCTTTCTTT. Its protein product is CSGGGPAAEAFF.

This sequence joins TRBV27 and TRBJ1-1; D not resolved. Germline V CDR1 and CDR2: MNHEY, SMNVEV (reference sequence). The germline V and J ends were trimmed by 2 bases and 5 bases, with 12 bases remaining between them. The CDR3 covers 14 residues. For the CDR3, the DNA is TGTGCCAGCAGTTTAGCCCTGGGTTGGACTGAAGCTTTCTTT. As protein: CASSLALGWTEAFF.

Note on this clone: This same CDR3 is encoded by further DNA sequences in the sample. CDR3 coding DNA: TGTGCCAGCAGTTACTCACTTCACAATGAGCAGTTCTTC. This sequence encodes CASSYSLHNEQFF. The V gene is TRBV6-5, the J gene TRBJ2-1, with D unresolved. Germline V lookup: CDR1 MNHEY, CDR2 SVGAGI. This CDR3 is built from 13 residues. V lost 0 bases, J lost 5 bases, and 5 bases lay in between.

The V and J genes are TRBV27 and TRBJ2-1, with D hard to call. V was cut by 3 bases and J by 1 base, with 13 bases left in between. CDR3 length: 16 residues. CDR1 MNHEY and CDR2 SMNVEV come from the germline V gene (reference sequence). This CDR3 is CASSFIGKGSYNEQFF. The CDR3 DNA reads as TGTGCCAGCAGTTTTATCGGAAAAGGGTCCTACAATGAGCAGTTCTTC.

This clone was seen a single time. V is TRBV9 and J is TRBJ2-1; 9 bases map to TRBD1. Germline CDR1 reads SGDLS; CDR2 reads YYNGEE. Losses at the gene ends were 3 bases for V and 5 bases for J; bases not matched to a gene: 12. This CDR3 is 17 amino acids long. For the CDR3, the DNA is TGTGCCAGCAGCGACCCTGTACAGGGGGCGCAGGACAATGAGCAGTTCTTC. Translating gives CASSDPVQGAQDNEQFF.